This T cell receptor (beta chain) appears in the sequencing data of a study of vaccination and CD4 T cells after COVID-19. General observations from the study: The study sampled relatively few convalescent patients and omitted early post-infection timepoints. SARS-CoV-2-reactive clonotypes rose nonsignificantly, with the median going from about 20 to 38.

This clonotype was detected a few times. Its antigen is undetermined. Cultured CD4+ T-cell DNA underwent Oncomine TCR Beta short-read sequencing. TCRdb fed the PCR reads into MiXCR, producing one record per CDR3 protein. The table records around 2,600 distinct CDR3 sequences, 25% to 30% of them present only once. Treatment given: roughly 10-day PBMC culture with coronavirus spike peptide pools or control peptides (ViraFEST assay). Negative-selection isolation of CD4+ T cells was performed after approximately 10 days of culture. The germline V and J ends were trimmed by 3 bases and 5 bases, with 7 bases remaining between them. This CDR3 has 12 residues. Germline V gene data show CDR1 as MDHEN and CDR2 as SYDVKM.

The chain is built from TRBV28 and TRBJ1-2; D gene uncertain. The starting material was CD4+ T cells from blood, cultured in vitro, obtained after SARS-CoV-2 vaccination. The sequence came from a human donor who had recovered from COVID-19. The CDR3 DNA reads TGTGCCAGCAGTTTCTATCATTATGGCTACACCTTC. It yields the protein CASSFYHYGYTF.